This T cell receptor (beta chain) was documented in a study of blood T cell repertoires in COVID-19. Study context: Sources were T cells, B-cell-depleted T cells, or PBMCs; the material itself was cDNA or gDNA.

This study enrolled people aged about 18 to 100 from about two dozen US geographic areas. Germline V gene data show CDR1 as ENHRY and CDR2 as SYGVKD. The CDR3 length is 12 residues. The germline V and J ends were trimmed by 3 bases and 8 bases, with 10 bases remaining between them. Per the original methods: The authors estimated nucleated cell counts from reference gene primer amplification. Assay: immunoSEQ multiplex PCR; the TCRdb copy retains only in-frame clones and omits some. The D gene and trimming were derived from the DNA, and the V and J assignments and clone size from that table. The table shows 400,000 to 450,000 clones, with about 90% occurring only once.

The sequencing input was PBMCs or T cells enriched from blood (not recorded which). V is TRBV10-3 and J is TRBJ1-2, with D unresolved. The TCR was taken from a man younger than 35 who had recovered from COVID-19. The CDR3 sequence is CAISDSLRGYTF. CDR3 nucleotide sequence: TGTGCCATCAGTGATTCGCTTCGGGGCTACACCTTC.